What follows are 5 T cell receptor beta chains derived from one specimen sequenced in a study of T cell responses to AZD1222 COVID-19 vaccine. Using immunoSEQ multiplex PCR, the repertoire was profiled, and TCRdb retains in-frame clones only, with some absent. The sample records roughly 120,000 clones, around nine tenths being singletons. Material: peripheral blood, obtained on day 0 of AZD1222 vaccination. The origin of the receptors is an adult in good health.

Only one count was recorded for this clone. This sequence joins TRBV18 and TRBJ2-7; weak D call: TRBD1 (5 bases). V shed 4 bases and J shed 3 bases, with 10 bases lying between them. This CDR3 is 13 amino acids long. Germline V gene sequence: CDR1 KGHSH, CDR2 LQKENI. The CDR3 region has the DNA TGTGCCAGCTCACTTCCCGACAGCTACGAGCAGTACTTC. Translated: CASSLPDSYEQYF.

This chain connects TRBV27 to TRBJ2-7, with 8 bases aligning to TRBD1. V dropped 1 base and J dropped 0; count of bases not matched to a gene: 5. Per the germline V gene, CDR1 is MNHEY and CDR2 is SMNVEV (reference sequence). The CDR3 contains 16 residues. DNA of the CDR3: TGTGCCAGCAGTTTATGGGGGGACAGGAGCTCCTACGAGCAGTACTTC. Translation: CASSLWGDRSSYEQYF.

The chain combines TRBV7-3 with TRBJ1-3; unclear D gene. Germline V gene lookup returns CDR1 SGHTA and CDR2 FQGTGA. V was pared by 5 bases and J by 4 bases, with 9 bases between. The CDR3 consists of 13 residues. The CDR3 DNA follows: TGTGCCAGCAGCCCGAATGAGGGAAACACCATATATTTT. It translates to CASSPNEGNTIYF.

The chain links TRBV9 to TRBJ1-6; possibly TRBD1 for D (5 bases). Germline V CDR1 and CDR2: SGDLS, YYNGEE. The V and J ends lost 4 bases and 7 bases respectively, with 9 bases between them. The CDR3 has 13 amino acids. The CDR3, as DNA: TGTGCCAGCAGCACTGGGGGGAATTCACCCCTCCACTTT. It specifies CASSTGGNSPLHF.

This clone was found a few times. The chain recombines TRBV7-2 with TRBJ1-2; the match to TRBD1 covers 10 bases. Per germline, CDR1 SGHTA and CDR2 FQGNSA. V dropped 2 bases and J dropped 4; count of bases not matched to a gene: 4. This CDR3 has 15 residues. The CDR3, as DNA: TGTGCCAGCAGCTTAATGGGACAGGGGATCTATGGCTACACCTTC. The encoded protein is CASSLMGQGIYGYTF.